The sequence of this T cell receptor beta chain was determined in a study of brain T cells in children with intractable seizures. The germline gives CDR1 MNHNS, CDR2 SASEGT. Trimming removed 2 bases from V and 2 bases from J, with 4 bases in between. The CDR3 has 13 amino acids. Sequencing was performed with immunoSEQ multiplex PCR; in TCRdb, only in-frame clones are kept and a portion is missing. Of a few thousand clones in the sample, 90% to 95% are singletons; the top ten hold under 2%. This clone appeared once. What it binds is unknown. Sequencing was limited to surgery cases with top T cell transcript signatures in brain tissue. Whole-study findings and limits: Top 50 brain clonotypes included both public and private clones. Pre- and post-surgery blood differed in depth, so pre-surgery absences may be undersampling.

Material: resected brain tissue, obtained at surgery. The rearrangement uses TRBV6-1 and TRBJ1-5; D not resolved. This receptor was taken from a boy under two years old with focal cortical dysplasia and intractable seizures. For the CDR3, the DNA is TGTGCCAGCAGTGAACAGGGCAATCAGCCCCAGCATTTT. It translates to CASSEQGNQPQHF.